This T cell receptor (beta chain) was retrieved from a study of blood T cell repertoires in COVID-19. CDR1 and CDR2 from the germline V gene are SEHNR and FQNEAQ (reference sequence). The CDR3 loop spans 15 amino acids. The J segment lost 5 bases and the V segment lost 0 bases, leaving 1 base of the junction unmatched. Method: immunoSEQ multiplex PCR; TCRdb's copy keeps in-frame clones and lacks some. The table shows 300,000 to 450,000 clones, with about 87% occurring only once. This clonotype originated in a man aged 35-49 years in a cohort exposed to, infected with or recovered from COVID-19 (not recorded which). The rearrangement links TRBV7-9 to TRBJ1-6; 7 bases agree with TRBD1. Specimen: PBMCs or T cells enriched from blood (not recorded which). CDR3 in amino acids: CASSLAGTDNSPLHF. In DNA form, the CDR3 reads TGTGCCAGCAGCTTAGCCGGGACAGATAATTCACCCCTCCACTTT.